This passage covers 26 T cell receptor beta chains from one sample sequenced in a study of CD8 T cells in Susac syndrome. Random-hexamer reverse transcription was applied to about 0.5 to 1 ug RNA. TCRdb re-analysed the immunoSEQ multiplex PCR reads in MiXCR, keeping a single row per CDR3 protein. The sample yields about 300,000 distinct CDR3 sequences, 85% seen once. Sequencing input: CD8+ T cells from PBMCs. Source of these receptors: a human donor with multiple sclerosis.

V is TRBV2 and J is TRBJ2-2; 7 bases map to TRBD2. This CDR3 contains 13 residues. Germline CDR1 reads SNHLY; CDR2 reads FYNNEI. The ends lost 9 bases at V and 2 bases at J; junction bases unmatched: 3. The CDR3 reads CARGLPNTGELFF. CDR3 DNA sequence: TGTGCCAGGGGACTACCCAACACCGGGGAGCTGTTTTTT.

The chain couples TRBV7-3 to TRBJ2-7; TRBD2 is a possible D gene (5 bases). Germline CDR1 SGHTA, CDR2 FQGTGA. The V end was cut by 2 bases, the J end by 4 bases, with 15 bases between. The CDR3 contains 15 residues. In DNA form, the CDR3 reads TGTGCCAGCAGCTTATCCCCCGGACTTACATACGAGCAGTACTTC. It specifies CASSLSPGLTYEQYF.

The chain uses TRBV28 and TRBJ1-5; 9 bases match TRBD1. The trim removed 5 bases at V and 4 bases at J, leaving 9 bases unmatched. The CDR3 has 16 residues. CDR1 MDHEN and CDR2 SYDVKM come from the germline V gene. CDR3: CASSAETGGRNQPQHF. CDR3 DNA sequence: TGTGCCAGCAGTGCCGAGACAGGGGGGCGAAATCAGCCCCAGCATTTT.

V and J are TRBV5-6 and TRBJ1-1, with no clear D. V lost 5 bases and J 7 bases, leaving 21 bases between the germline ends. CDR1 is SGHDT and CDR2 is YYEEEE in the germline V gene. This CDR3 comprises 15 residues. This CDR3 reads CASSSTAMRVVEAFF. For the CDR3, the DNA is TGTGCCAGCAGTTCCACAGCGATGAGGGTTGTTGAAGCTTTCTTT.

The J gene is TRBJ2-5, the V gene TRBV20-1; perhaps D is TRBD1 or TRBD2 (5 bases each). Trimming shortened V by 6 bases and J by 3 bases, and 14 bases separated the two germline ends. Germline lookup yields CDR1 DFQATT and CDR2 SNEGSKA (reference sequence). The CDR3 extends over 13 amino acids. The CDR3: CSAAGAPKETQYF. DNA of the CDR3: TGCAGTGCAGCCGGGGCACCCAAAGAGACCCAGTACTTC.

This clonotype occurred a few times. The chain couples TRBV27 to TRBJ2-7, with TRBD2 matching 9 bases. The trim removed 7 bases at V and 4 bases at J, leaving 8 bases unmatched. The germline V gene has CDR1 MNHEY and CDR2 SMNVEV (reference sequence). The CDR3 is 14 residues long. The DNA for the CDR3 is TGTGCCAGCAAGGCCCTAGCGGGACCGTACGAGCAGTACTTC. Encoded protein: CASKALAGPYEQYF.

The chain combines TRBV5-4 with TRBJ2-1, with D perhaps given as TRBD1 or TRBD2 (6 bases each). V shed 0 bases and J shed 0 bases, with 13 bases lying between them. CDR1 SGHNT and CDR2 YYREEE come from the germline V gene (reference sequence). The CDR3 has 17 residues. DNA of the CDR3: TGTGCCAGCAGCTTGGGAGGGGGGACGAGCTCCTACAATGAGCAGTTCTTC. This sequence encodes CASSLGGGTSSYNEQFF. Together with reference TRBV5-4 and TRBJ2-1, the CDR3 gives the full variable domain: ETGVTQSPTHLIKTRGQQVTLRCSSQSGHNTVSWYQQALGQGPQFIFQYYREEENGRGNFPPRFSGLQFPNYSSELNVNALELDDSALYLCASSLGGGTSSYNEQFFGPGTRLTVL.

The rearrangement joins TRBV19 to TRBJ2-3; D call uncertain. The CDR3 totals 13 residues. The V and J ends lost 8 bases and 0 bases respectively, with 9 bases between them. Germline V gene lookup returns CDR1 LNHDA and CDR2 SQIVND (reference sequence). CDR3 nucleotide sequence: TGTGCCAGTGCCCCAGCAAGCACAGATACGCAGTATTTT. It yields the protein CASAPASTDTQYF.

The rearrangement links TRBV10-3 to TRBJ1-4; D unresolved. Deletions cut 2 bases from V and 10 bases from J, with 23 bases between. The CDR3 runs to 17 residues. CDR1 ENHRY and CDR2 SYGVKD come from the germline V gene. Here the CDR3 DNA reads TGTGCCATCAGTGAGCCCTCAGAGGACGGCGGAGGAGGAAAACTGTTTTTT. Translation gives CAISEPSEDGGGGKLFF.

The rearrangement uses TRBV7-9 and TRBJ1-1; D is possibly TRBD1 (5 bases). Germline V gives CDR1 SEHNR, CDR2 FQNEAQ (reference sequence). There are 13 residues in the CDR3. V lost 5 bases to trimming and J lost 5 bases, with 12 bases between them. CDR3 amino acids: CASSQDTSTEAFF. The CDR3, as DNA: TGTGCCAGCAGCCAGGACACCTCAACTGAAGCTTTCTTT. The variable domain in full, with the rest retrieved from reference TRBV7-9 and TRBJ1-1, is DTGVSQNPRHKITKRGQNVTFRCDPISEHNRLYWYRQTLGQGPEFLTYFQNEAQLEKSRLLSDRFSAERPKGSFSTLEIQRTEQGDSAMYLCASSQDTSTEAFFGQGTRLTVV.

In its sample, this clonotype was seen a few times. The chain is built from TRBV6-1 and TRBJ1-1; D call uncertain. Germline V gives CDR1 MNHNS, CDR2 SASEGT. The CDR3 runs to 15 residues. V was clipped by 7 bases and J by 1 base, with 16 bases between them. The CDR3 protein is CASTKGLPGNTEAFF. The CDR3 DNA reads TGTGCCAGCACGAAGGGCCTTCCAGGGAACACTGAAGCTTTCTTT.

Written as DNA, the CDR3 is TGTGCCAGCAGCCAACACGTTCGACGGGCCCCAGGGGAGCTGTTTTTT. Its protein is CASSQHVRRAPGELFF. This chain connects TRBV3-1 to TRBJ2-2, with no clear D. Germline CDR1 and CDR2: LGHDT and YNNKEL (reference sequence). V dropped 2 bases and J dropped 8 bases, with 18 bases sitting between them. This CDR3 is 16 amino acids long. The full variable domain, in which reference TRBV3-1 and TRBJ2-2 provide the parts outside the CDR3, is DTAVSQTPKYLVTQMGNDKSIKCEQNLGHDTMYWYKQDSKKFLKIMFSYNNKELIINETVPNRFSPKSPDKAHLNLHINSLELGDSAVYFCASSQHVRRAPGELFFGEGSRLTVL.

Only one count was recorded for this clonotype. The chain employs TRBV5-6 and TRBJ2-1; D is unresolved. Germline V gene lookup returns CDR1 SGHDT and CDR2 YYEEEE. This CDR3 spans 13 amino acids. V lost 7 bases and J 6 bases, leaving 14 bases between the germline ends. CDR3 sequence: CASDSGSLNEQFF. As DNA, the CDR3 is TGTGCCAGCGACTCCGGGTCCCTCAATGAGCAGTTCTTC.

This clonotype was seen only once. The chain recombines TRBV5-5 with TRBJ2-3, with D possibly matching TRBD2 (6 bases). CDR1 SGHKS and CDR2 YYEKEE come from the germline V gene (reference sequence). The CDR3 is made up of 16 amino acids. V was clipped by 4 bases and J by 6 bases, with 21 bases between them. CDR3: CASSPWRSTSLDTQYF. In DNA, the CDR3 is TGTGCCAGCAGCCCGTGGCGCTCGACTAGTTTGGATACGCAGTATTTT.

This clonotype was seen only a few times. The chain employs TRBV6-1 and TRBJ2-3, with TRBD1 matching 9 bases. Per germline, CDR1 MNHNS and CDR2 SASEGT. V lost 6 bases to trimming and J lost 3 bases; unmatched junction nucleotides: 7. The CDR3 is 15 residues long. The CDR3 coding sequence is TGTGCCAGCAGCCGGTCGGACAGGGGAACAGATACGCAGTATTTT. It specifies CASSRSDRGTDTQYF.

This clonotype was seen a few times. V and J are TRBV11-2 and TRBJ2-1; 8 nucleotides match TRBD2. The V and J ends lost 2 bases and 2 bases, in that order; junction bases with no gene match: 14. The CDR3 sequence is 19 residues long. Germline loops: CDR1 SGHAT, CDR2 FQNNGV. CDR3 bases: TGTGCCAGCAGCTTACGCCCTGAGGTCGTAGCGGGAACCTACAATGAGCAGTTCTTC. The encoded protein is CASSLRPEVVAGTYNEQFF.

This clonotype has only one observation. The chain employs TRBV10-3 and TRBJ2-3; 9 bases are a match to TRBD1. The V gene's germline CDR1 is ENHRY and CDR2 SYGVKD. The CDR3 is 16 amino acids. Trimming removed 11 bases from V and 4 bases from J; junction bases left unmatched: 16. Here the CDR3 reads CAPSYPRDRVADTQYF. The DNA for the CDR3 is TGTGCCCCGTCGTATCCCCGGGACAGGGTGGCAGATACGCAGTATTTT.

This clonotype has only one observation. V and J are TRBV7-9 and TRBJ2-7, with D perhaps matching TRBD2 (6 bases). Germline lookup yields CDR1 SEHNR and CDR2 FQNEAQ (reference sequence). The CDR3 is made up of 15 amino acids. V dropped 0 bases and J dropped 6 bases, with 15 bases sitting between them. CDR3 sequence: CASSLALGLPSEQYF. The CDR3, as DNA: TGTGCCAGCAGCTTAGCCCTGGGACTCCCCAGCGAGCAGTACTTC.

This chain joins TRBV7-9 and TRBJ2-1; TRBD2 agrees at 9 bases. Germline loops: CDR1 SEHNR, CDR2 FQNEAQ (reference sequence). Trimming took 2 bases from V and 12 from J; bases not matched to a gene: 8. The CDR3 contains 14 residues. The CDR3 region is CASSLTLAGKAQFF. The CDR3 region has the DNA TGTGCCAGCAGCTTAACGCTAGCGGGAAAGGCGCAGTTCTTC.

The chain carries TRBV20-1 and TRBJ1-1, with a possible D match to TRBD1 (6 bases). The CDR3 is made up of 16 amino acids. V dropped 0 bases and J dropped 0 bases, with 14 bases sitting between them. Germline CDR1 and CDR2: DFQATT and SNEGSKA (reference sequence). The CDR3 bases are TGCAGTGCTAGAGATAGGAGGGGGATCATGAACACTGAAGCTTTCTTT. Protein product: CSARDRRGIMNTEAFF.

This clonotype was counted a single time. The V and J genes are TRBV7-9 and TRBJ2-1; D gene uncertain. The CDR3 is made up of 14 amino acids. In germline, CDR1 is SEHNR, CDR2 FQNEAQ (reference sequence). V lost 5 bases and J lost 7, with 15 bases in between. The CDR3 DNA sequence: TGTGCCAGCAGCCCCACGATAGCCGGGAATGAGCAGTTCTTC. Its protein is CASSPTIAGNEQFF.

The chain joins TRBV6-2 or TRBV6-3 to TRBJ2-3, with 10 bases identical to TRBD2. Germline values: CDR1 MNHEY, CDR2 SVGEGT. The CDR3 runs to 17 residues. V was pared by 6 bases and J by 4 bases, with 13 bases of the junction left unmatched. CDR3 residues: CASSPPLAGELSDTQYF. In DNA form, the CDR3 reads TGTGCCAGCAGCCCACCCCTAGCGGGAGAACTGTCAGATACGCAGTATTTT.

The chain recombines TRBV2 with TRBJ2-7; 7 nucleotides agree with TRBD2. Germline trimming cut 8 bases from V and 2 bases from J; bases unmatched to any gene: 12. Germline lookup yields CDR1 SNHLY and CDR2 FYNNEI. The CDR3 runs to 15 residues. CDR3 in DNA: TGTGCCAGCGAGACTCCGGGACTAAAAACCTACGAGCAGTACTTC. Protein product: CASETPGLKTYEQYF. Full variable domain (outside the CDR3, taken from reference TRBV2 and TRBJ2-7): EPEVTQTPSHQVTQMGQEVILRCVPISNHLYFYWYRQILGQKVEFLVSFYNNEISEKSEIFDDQFSVERPDGSNFTLKIRSTKLEDSAMYFCASETPGLKTYEQYFGPGTRLTVT.

The rearrangement uses TRBV28 and TRBJ1-5; D ambiguous. The CDR3 sequence is 11 residues long. The germline gives CDR1 MDHEN, CDR2 SYDVKM. Trimming removed 6 bases at V and 13 bases at J, with 13 bases between. In DNA form, the CDR3 reads TGTGCCAGCAGCCGTACCGGGCATCAGCATTTT. It is translated as CASSRTGHQHF.

The V call is TRBV27, the J call TRBJ2-1, with D perhaps TRBD1 (6 bases). Per germline, CDR1 MNHEY and CDR2 SMNVEV (reference sequence). The CDR3 runs 12 residues. With 5 bases removed from V and 7 bases from J, the gap between germline ends came to 9 bases. CDR3 nucleotides: TGTGCCAGCAGTATACAGGGAAATGAGCAGTTCTTC. It specifies CASSIQGNEQFF.

The CDR3 DNA follows: TGCGCCAGCAGCCAAGACGCGGCCCGAAACACCGGGGAGCTGTTTTTT. Translation: CASSQDAARNTGELFF. V gene TRBV4-3 combines with J gene TRBJ2-2; D not resolved. The CDR3 runs to 16 residues. V gave up 0 bases and J gave up 2 bases, with 10 bases separating them. The germline CDR1 and CDR2 sequences are LGHNA and YSLEER.